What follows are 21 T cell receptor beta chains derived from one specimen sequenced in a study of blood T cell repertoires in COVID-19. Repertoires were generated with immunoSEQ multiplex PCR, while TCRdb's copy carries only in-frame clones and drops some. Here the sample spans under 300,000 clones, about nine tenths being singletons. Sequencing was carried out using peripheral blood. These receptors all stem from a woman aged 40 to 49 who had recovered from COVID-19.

The CDR3 DNA follows: TGTGCCAGCAGTGAAGGCGTGGGCTTAGCCAAAAACATTCAGTACTTC. Protein product: CASSEGVGLAKNIQYF. The J gene is TRBJ2-4, the V gene TRBV6-1, with D unclear. Trimming took 1 base from V and 0 from J, leaving 10 bases between them. The CDR3 runs to 16 residues. Germline lookup yields CDR1 MNHNS and CDR2 SASEGT.

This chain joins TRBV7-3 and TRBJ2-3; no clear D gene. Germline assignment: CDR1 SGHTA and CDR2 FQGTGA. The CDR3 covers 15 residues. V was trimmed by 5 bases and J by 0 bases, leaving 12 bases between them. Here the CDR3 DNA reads TGTGCCAGCAGCGGGTCGGGTTCTAGCACAGATACGCAGTATTTT. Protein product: CASSGSGSSTDTQYF.

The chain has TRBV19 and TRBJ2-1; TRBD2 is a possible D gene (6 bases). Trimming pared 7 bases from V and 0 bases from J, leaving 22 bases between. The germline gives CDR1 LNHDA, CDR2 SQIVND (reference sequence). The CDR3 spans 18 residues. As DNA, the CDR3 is TGTGCCAGTAACAGTTATTATACGGGAGTAACCTCCTACAATGAGCAGTTCTTC. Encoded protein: CASNSYYTGVTSYNEQFF.

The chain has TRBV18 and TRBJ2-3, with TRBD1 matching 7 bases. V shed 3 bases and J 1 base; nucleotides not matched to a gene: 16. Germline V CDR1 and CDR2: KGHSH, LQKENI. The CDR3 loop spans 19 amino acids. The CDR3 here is CASSPFQTDRVSRTDTQYF. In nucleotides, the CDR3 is TGTGCCAGCTCACCCTTCCAGACCGACAGGGTGAGTCGCACAGATACGCAGTATTTT.

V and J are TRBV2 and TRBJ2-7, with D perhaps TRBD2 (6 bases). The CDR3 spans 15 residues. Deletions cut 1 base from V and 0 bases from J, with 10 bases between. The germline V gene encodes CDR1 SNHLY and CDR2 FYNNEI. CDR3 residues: CASSEVAASSYEQYF. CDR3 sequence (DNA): TGTGCCAGCAGTGAAGTAGCGGCCAGCTCCTACGAGCAGTACTTC.

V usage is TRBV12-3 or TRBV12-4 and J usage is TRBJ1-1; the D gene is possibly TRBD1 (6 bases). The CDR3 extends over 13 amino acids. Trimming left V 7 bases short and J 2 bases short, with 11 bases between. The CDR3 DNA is TGTGCCAGCAACATAGGGGGTAACACTGAAGCTTTCTTT. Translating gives CASNIGGNTEAFF.

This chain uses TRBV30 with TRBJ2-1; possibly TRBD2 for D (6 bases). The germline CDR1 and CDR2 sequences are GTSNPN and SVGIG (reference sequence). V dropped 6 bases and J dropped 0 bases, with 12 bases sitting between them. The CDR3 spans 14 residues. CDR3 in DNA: TGTGCCTGTAGCGGATTTAGCTCCTACAATGAGCAGTTCTTC. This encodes CACSGFSSYNEQFF. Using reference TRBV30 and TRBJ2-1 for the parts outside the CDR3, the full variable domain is SQTIHQWPATLVQPVGSPLSLECTVEGTSNPNLYWYRQAAGRGLQLLFYSVGIGQISSEVPQNLSASRPQDRQFILSSKKLLLSDSGFYLCACSGFSSYNEQFFGPGTRLTVL.

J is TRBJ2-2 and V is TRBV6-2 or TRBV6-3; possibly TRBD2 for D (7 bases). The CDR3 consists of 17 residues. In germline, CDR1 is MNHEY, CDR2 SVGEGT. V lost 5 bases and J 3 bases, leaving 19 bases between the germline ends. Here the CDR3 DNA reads TGTGCCAGCAGTCCCTGGGGGGGCCTCGGCTACACCGGGGAGCTGTTTTTT. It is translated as CASSPWGGLGYTGELFF.

As DNA, the CDR3 is TGTGCCAGCAGTTACTCCGCAGGGGGTGGGGCCAACGTCCTGACTTTC. Protein product: CASSYSAGGGANVLTF. This chain joins TRBV6-5 and TRBJ2-6, with TRBD1 matching 7 bases. Trimming cost V 0 bases and J 3 bases; bases outside gene matches: 2. Per the germline V gene, CDR1 is MNHEY and CDR2 is SVGAGI. The CDR3 is made up of 16 amino acids.

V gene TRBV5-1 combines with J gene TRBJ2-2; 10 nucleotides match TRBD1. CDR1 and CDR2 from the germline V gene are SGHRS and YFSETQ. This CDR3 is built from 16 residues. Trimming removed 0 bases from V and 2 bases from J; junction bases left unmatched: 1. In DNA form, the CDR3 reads TGCGCCAGCAGCTTGGGACAGGGGGCTAACACCGGGGAGCTGTTTTTT. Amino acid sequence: CASSLGQGANTGELFF.

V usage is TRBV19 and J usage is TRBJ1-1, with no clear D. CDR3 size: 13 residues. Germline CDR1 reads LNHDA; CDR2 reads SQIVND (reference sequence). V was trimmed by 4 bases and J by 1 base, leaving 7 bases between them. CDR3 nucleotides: TGTGCCAGTAGTACCCAGGAGAACACTGAAGCTTTCTTT. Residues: CASSTQENTEAFF.

The chain's CDR3 is CASSRAGGSYEQYF. The CDR3 region has the DNA TGTGCCAGCAGTAGAGCGGGAGGGTCCTACGAGCAGTACTTC. The rearrangement links TRBV28 to TRBJ2-7, with 10 nucleotides matching TRBD2. This CDR3 has 14 residues. V shed 5 bases, J shed 1 base, and the junction held 2 bases outside the gene matches. From germline, CDR1 is MDHEN and CDR2 SYDVKM.

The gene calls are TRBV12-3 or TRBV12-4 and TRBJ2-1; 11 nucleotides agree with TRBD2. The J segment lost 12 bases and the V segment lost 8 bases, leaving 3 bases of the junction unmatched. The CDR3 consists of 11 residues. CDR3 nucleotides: TGTGCCAGCGGGACTAGCGGCTTGCAGTTCTTC. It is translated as CASGTSGLQFF.

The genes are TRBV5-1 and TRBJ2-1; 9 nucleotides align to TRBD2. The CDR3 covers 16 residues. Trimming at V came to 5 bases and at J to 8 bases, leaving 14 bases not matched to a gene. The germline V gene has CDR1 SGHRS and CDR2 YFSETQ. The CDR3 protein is CASSRQAGGTGDEQFF. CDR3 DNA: TGCGCCAGCAGTCGCCAAGCGGGAGGAACCGGCGATGAGCAGTTCTTC.

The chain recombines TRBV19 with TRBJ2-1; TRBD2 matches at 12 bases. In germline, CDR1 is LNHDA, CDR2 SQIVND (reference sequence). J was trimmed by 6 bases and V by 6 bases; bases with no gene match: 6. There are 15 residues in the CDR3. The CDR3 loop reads CASSTGLAGINEQFF. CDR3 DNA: TGTGCCAGTAGCACTGGACTAGCGGGAATCAATGAGCAGTTCTTC.

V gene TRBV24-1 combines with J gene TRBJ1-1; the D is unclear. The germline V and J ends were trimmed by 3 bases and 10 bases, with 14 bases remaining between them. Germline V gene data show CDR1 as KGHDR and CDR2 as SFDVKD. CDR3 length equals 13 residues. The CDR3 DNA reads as TGTGCCACCAGTGATCCGGGTCATCCCCGAGCTTTCTTT. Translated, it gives CATSDPGHPRAFF.

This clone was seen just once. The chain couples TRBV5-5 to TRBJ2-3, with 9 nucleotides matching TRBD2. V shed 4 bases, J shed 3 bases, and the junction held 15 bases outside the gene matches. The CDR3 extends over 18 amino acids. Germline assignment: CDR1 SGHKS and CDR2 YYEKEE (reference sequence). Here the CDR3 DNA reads TGTGCCAGCAGCGATGTGTTCATCGGACTAGCGAGGACAGATACGCAGTATTTT. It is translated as CASSDVFIGLARTDTQYF.

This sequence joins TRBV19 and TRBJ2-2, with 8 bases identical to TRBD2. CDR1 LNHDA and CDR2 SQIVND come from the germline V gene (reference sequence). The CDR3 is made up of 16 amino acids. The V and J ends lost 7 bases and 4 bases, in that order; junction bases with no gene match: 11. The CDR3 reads CASTPAGLGGTGELFF. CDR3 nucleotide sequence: TGTGCCAGTACCCCTGCGGGACTAGGTGGCACCGGGGAGCTGTTTTTT.

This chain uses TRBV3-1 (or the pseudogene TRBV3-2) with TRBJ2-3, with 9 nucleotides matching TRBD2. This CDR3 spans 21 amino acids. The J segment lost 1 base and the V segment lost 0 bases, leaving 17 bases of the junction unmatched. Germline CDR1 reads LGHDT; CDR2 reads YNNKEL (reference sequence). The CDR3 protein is CASSQDRYGGRASTGTDTQYF. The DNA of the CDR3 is TGTGCCAGCAGCCAAGATCGTTATGGCGGGAGGGCCAGCACCGGCACAGATACGCAGTATTTT.

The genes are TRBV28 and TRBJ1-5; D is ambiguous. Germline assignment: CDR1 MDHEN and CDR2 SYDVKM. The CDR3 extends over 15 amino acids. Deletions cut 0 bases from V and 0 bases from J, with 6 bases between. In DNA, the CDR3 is TGTGCCAGCAGTTTATGGCAGGATAGCAATCAGCCCCAGCATTTT. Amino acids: CASSLWQDSNQPQHF. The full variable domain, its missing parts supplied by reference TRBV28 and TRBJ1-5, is DVKVTQSSRYLVKRTGEKVFLECVQDMDHENMFWYRQDPGLGLRLIYFSYDVKMKEKGDIPEGYSVSREKKERFSLILESASTNQTSMYLCASSLWQDSNQPQHFGDGTRLSIL.

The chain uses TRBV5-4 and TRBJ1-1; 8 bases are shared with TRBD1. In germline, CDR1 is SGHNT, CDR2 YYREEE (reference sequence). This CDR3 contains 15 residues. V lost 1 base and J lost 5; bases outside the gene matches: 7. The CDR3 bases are TGTGCCAGCAGCTTGATGCAGGGGGCCTTTACTGAAGCTTTCTTT. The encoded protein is CASSLMQGAFTEAFF.